One sample yielded the 24 T cell receptor beta chains listed below, sequenced in a study of blood T cell repertoires in COVID-19. Assay used: immunoSEQ multiplex PCR; TCRdb lists only in-frame clones, some missing. Of fewer than 300,000 clones in the sample, around 90% were seen once. The specimen was peripheral blood. The receptors derive from a person under 30 with COVID-19, enrolled during active disease.

V and J are TRBV2 and TRBJ1-5; the D is unclear. Per germline, CDR1 SNHLY and CDR2 FYNNEI. V was trimmed by 5 bases and J by 3 bases, leaving 11 bases between them. This CDR3 spans 14 amino acids. CDR3 nucleotides: TGTGCCAGCAGTCCCGGGGAATCCAATCAGCCCCAGCATTTT. Its protein product is CASSPGESNQPQHF.

This clone appeared once. The chain recombines TRBV5-1 with TRBJ1-1, with TRBD1 identical over 7 bases. This CDR3 has 18 amino acids. The J segment lost 1 base and the V segment lost 4 bases, leaving 16 bases of the junction unmatched. Germline values: CDR1 SGHRS, CDR2 YFSETQ. The CDR3 protein is CASSPTRTGLEANTEAFF. The CDR3 DNA is TGCGCCAGCAGCCCCACCCGGACAGGCCTGGAGGCGAACACTGAAGCTTTCTTT.

This chain uses TRBV27 with TRBJ1-4; 10 nucleotides agree with TRBD1. The V and J ends lost 6 bases and 7 bases, in that order; junction bases with no gene match: 5. CDR1 and CDR2 from the germline V gene are MNHEY and SMNVEV (reference sequence). The CDR3 totals 14 residues. The CDR3 DNA reads TGTGCCAGCAGCCCCGGGACAGGGGCTGAAAAACTGTTTTTT. Translation: CASSPGTGAEKLFF.

The chain links TRBV20-1 to TRBJ1-2; no definite D call. The CDR3 spans 11 residues. Trimming pared 5 bases from V and 4 bases from J, leaving 8 bases between. Germline lookup yields CDR1 DFQATT and CDR2 SNEGSKA (reference sequence). As DNA, the CDR3 is TGCAGTGCTGGACGGGGCTATGGCTACACCTTC. It codes for CSAGRGYGYTF.

V is TRBV7-9 and J is TRBJ2-1; D is perhaps TRBD2 (6 bases). Trimming shortened V by 5 bases and J by 3 bases, and 17 bases separated the two germline ends. CDR1 is SEHNR, CDR2 FQNEAQ, per germline (reference sequence). The CDR3 contains 16 residues. The CDR3 nucleotides read TGTGCCAGCAGCCCCCCCGGAGCGGGCTTCTACAATGAGCAGTTCTTC. Translation gives CASSPPGAGFYNEQFF. Using reference TRBV7-9 and TRBJ2-1 for the parts outside the CDR3, the full variable domain is DTGVSQNPRHKITKRGQNVTFRCDPISEHNRLYWYRQTLGQGPEFLTYFQNEAQLEKSRLLSDRFSAERPKGSFSTLEIQRTEQGDSAMYLCASSPPGAGFYNEQFFGPGTRLTVL.

The rearrangement links TRBV27 to TRBJ1-1; D not resolved. V was shortened by 5 bases and J by 4 bases, with 11 bases between the two germline ends. The CDR3 has 13 residues. Germline V gene sequence: CDR1 MNHEY, CDR2 SMNVEV (reference sequence). CDR3 loop: CASSLTTSTEAFF. CDR3 nucleotides: TGTGCCAGCAGTCTAACGACTAGCACTGAAGCTTTCTTT.

J is TRBJ2-7 and V is TRBV11-2; D gene uncertain. The V end was cut by 5 bases, the J end by 2 bases, with 13 bases between. The CDR3 covers 14 residues. The germline V gene has CDR1 SGHAT and CDR2 FQNNGV. The CDR3 is CASSTTEPTYEQYF. The CDR3 bases are TGTGCCAGCAGCACGACTGAGCCCACCTACGAGCAGTACTTC.

The chain joins TRBV29-1 to TRBJ2-1; D unresolved. Germline CDR1 and CDR2: SQVTM and ANQGSEA. The CDR3 has 12 residues. V gave up 7 bases and J gave up 7 bases, with 14 bases separating them. In DNA form, the CDR3 reads TGCAGCGCCTCCCGGCTAGAAAATGAGCAGTTCTTC. It translates to CSASRLENEQFF.

This clone showed up just a few times. The chain uses TRBV6-1 and TRBJ2-7; D gene ambiguous. Germline V gives CDR1 MNHNS, CDR2 SASEGT. CDR3 size: 15 residues. Between the trimmed V and J ends, which lost 2 bases and 1 base, there was a span of 12 bases. The CDR3 DNA follows: TGTGCCAGCAGTGAACCTCTGGCCCTTTCCTACGAGCAGTACTTC. Protein: CASSEPLALSYEQYF.

This clone was seen a few times. This chain uses TRBV27 with TRBJ1-6, with 9 positions matching TRBD1. Germline assignment: CDR1 MNHEY and CDR2 SMNVEV (reference sequence). The CDR3 length is 15 residues. Trimming took 6 bases from V and 7 from J; bases not matched to a gene: 7. The CDR3 nucleotides read TGTGCCAGCAGCCTTCAGGACAGGGGAAATTCACCCCTCCACTTT. Its translation is CASSLQDRGNSPLHF.

The chain joins TRBV5-1 to TRBJ2-7; TRBD1 matches 8 bases. The CDR3 loop spans 14 amino acids. Trimming removed 4 bases from V and 2 bases from J; junction bases left unmatched: 5. The germline CDR1 and CDR2 sequences are SGHRS and YFSETQ. CDR3 sequence (DNA): TGCGCCAGCAGCCAAGGACAGGGAACCTACGAGCAGTACTTC. Its protein is CASSQGQGTYEQYF.

This clone showed up just once. V and J are TRBV19 and TRBJ2-3; tentative D call: TRBD1 (6 bases). CDR3 length: 14 residues. Germline V gives CDR1 LNHDA, CDR2 SQIVND (reference sequence). Trimming took 5 bases from V and 2 from J, leaving 11 bases between them. CDR3 DNA: TGTGCCAGTAGTCCGTGGACAGCCACAGATACGCAGTATTTT. It encodes CASSPWTATDTQYF.

The rearrangement uses TRBV6-5 and TRBJ2-7; 7 bases are a match to TRBD2. The CDR3 is made up of 14 amino acids. The V and J ends lost 6 bases and 0 bases, in that order; junction bases with no gene match: 5. CDR1 is MNHEY, CDR2 SVGAGI, per germline. The chain's CDR3 is CASSGGRGSYEQYF. As DNA, the CDR3 is TGTGCCAGCAGCGGTGGGAGGGGCTCCTACGAGCAGTACTTC.

V is TRBV6-4 and J is TRBJ1-2; D is undetermined. V was clipped by 7 bases and J by 0 bases, with 9 bases between them. This CDR3 contains 13 residues. CDR1 and CDR2 from the germline V gene are MRHNA and SNTAGT. CDR3 nucleotide sequence: TGTGCCAGCAAGGCGGGAGCTAACTATGGCTACACCTTC. It is translated as CASKAGANYGYTF.

This chain connects TRBV19 to TRBJ2-5; the match to TRBD2 covers 10 bases. After removal of 2 bases from V and 1 base from J, the junction contained 4 bases not matched to a gene. The CDR3 is 16 residues long. From germline, CDR1 is LNHDA and CDR2 SQIVND (reference sequence). CDR3 sequence: CASSIRTSGLQETQYF. CDR3 sequence (DNA): TGTGCCAGTAGTATACGGACTAGCGGCCTCCAAGAGACCCAGTACTTC.

This clone has only one observation. The chain employs TRBV24-1 and TRBJ2-3, with 11 bases matching TRBD2. Trimming at V came to 9 bases and at J to 0 bases, leaving 1 base not matched to a gene. In germline, CDR1 is KGHDR, CDR2 SFDVKD. The CDR3 is made up of 14 amino acids. This CDR3 is CATGTSGSTDTQYF. In nucleotides, the CDR3 is TGTGCCACCGGGACTAGCGGTAGCACAGATACGCAGTATTTT.

The CDR3 nucleotides read TGTGCCAGCACTCGGGACTCTGGAGAAAAACTGTTTTTT. Residues: CASTRDSGEKLFF. The genes are TRBV12-3 or TRBV12-4 and TRBJ1-4; possibly TRBD1 for D (5 bases). CDR3 length equals 13 residues. Trimming removed 7 bases from V and 8 bases from J, with 14 bases in between.

The chain joins TRBV11-2 to TRBJ2-7; TRBD2 might be the D (6 bases). The V end was cut by 5 bases, the J end by 0 bases, with 20 bases between. The CDR3 contains 17 residues. The germline V gene has CDR1 SGHAT and CDR2 FQNNGV. The CDR3 region is CASSVGFGTVLSYEQYF. The DNA for the CDR3 is TGTGCCAGCAGCGTGGGTTTTGGGACTGTCCTCTCCTACGAGCAGTACTTC.

The chain links TRBV24-1 to TRBJ2-1; 10 bases match TRBD1. V shed 5 bases and J 7 bases; nucleotides not matched to a gene: 13. The CDR3 extends over 17 amino acids. From germline, CDR1 is KGHDR and CDR2 SFDVKD. Written as DNA, the CDR3 is TGTGCCACCAGTGGCATAACCGGGACAGGGGAGTTAAATGAGCAGTTCTTC. Its translation is CATSGITGTGELNEQFF.

This chain connects TRBV9 to TRBJ2-5, with TRBD2 matching 10 bases. The CDR3 runs to 15 residues. Germline V lookup: CDR1 SGDLS, CDR2 YYNGEE. V dropped 6 bases and J dropped 5; count of bases not matched to a gene: 10. The CDR3 is CASTEASGSQETQYF. The CDR3 coding sequence is TGTGCCAGCACAGAGGCTAGCGGGAGCCAGGAGACCCAGTACTTC.

J is TRBJ2-7 and V is TRBV7-8; D gene unclear. The CDR3 has 15 residues. V was cut by 3 bases and J by 0 bases, with 12 bases left in between. Per germline, CDR1 SGHVS and CDR2 FQNEAQ. In DNA, the CDR3 is TGTGCCAGCAGCTTTAGACGGGTCCTCTCCTACGAGCAGTACTTC. As protein: CASSFRRVLSYEQYF.

This rearrangement joins TRBV28 to TRBJ2-1, with 7 bases fitting TRBD2. V dropped 3 bases and J dropped 2; count of bases not matched to a gene: 4. The CDR3 sequence is 15 residues long. Germline CDR1 and CDR2: MDHEN and SYDVKM. The CDR3 coding sequence is TGTGCCAGCAGTTTTGGCGGGAGCGCCTACAATGAGCAGTTCTTC. Translated: CASSFGGSAYNEQFF. Full variable domain (rest looked up from reference TRBV28 and TRBJ2-1): DVKVTQSSRYLVKRTGEKVFLECVQDMDHENMFWYRQDPGLGLRLIYFSYDVKMKEKGDIPEGYSVSREKKERFSLILESASTNQTSMYLCASSFGGSAYNEQFFGPGTRLTVL.

The chain is built from TRBV19 and TRBJ2-1, with a weak D call TRBD2 (7 bases). V gave up 2 bases and J gave up 10 bases, with 18 bases separating them. The CDR3 is 15 residues long. Germline V gene data show CDR1 as LNHDA and CDR2 as SQIVND (reference sequence). CDR3 sequence (DNA): TGTGCCAGTAGTATAAGGGGGGGGAGCATCTGGGAGCAGTTCTTC. Translating it yields CASSIRGGSIWEQFF.

The chain links TRBV2 to TRBJ2-7; the D gene is possibly TRBD2 (6 bases). In germline, CDR1 is SNHLY, CDR2 FYNNEI. Trimming left V 9 bases short and J 7 bases short, with 19 bases between. The CDR3 has 13 residues. CDR3 sequence (DNA): TGTGCCAGTACCTCGGACTACCAAACGGAGCAGTACTTC. As protein: CASTSDYQTEQYF.